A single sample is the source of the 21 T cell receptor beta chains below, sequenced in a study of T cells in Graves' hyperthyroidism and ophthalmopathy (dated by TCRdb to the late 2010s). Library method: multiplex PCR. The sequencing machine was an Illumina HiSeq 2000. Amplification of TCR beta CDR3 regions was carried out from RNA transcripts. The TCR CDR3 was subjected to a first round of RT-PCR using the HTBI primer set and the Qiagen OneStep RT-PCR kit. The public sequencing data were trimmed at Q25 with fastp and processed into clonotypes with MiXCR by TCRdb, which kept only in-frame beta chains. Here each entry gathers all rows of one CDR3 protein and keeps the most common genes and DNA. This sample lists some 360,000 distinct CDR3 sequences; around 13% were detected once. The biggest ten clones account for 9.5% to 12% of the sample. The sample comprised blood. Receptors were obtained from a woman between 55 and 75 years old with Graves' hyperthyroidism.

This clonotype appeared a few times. In DNA, the CDR3 is TGTGCCAGTAGTATACGAGTAGCGGGAGGGGAAGAGACCCAGTACTTC. Amino acid sequence: CASSIRVAGGEETQYF. J is TRBJ2-5 and V is TRBV19, with 11 positions matching TRBD2. There are 16 residues in the CDR3. V lost 2 bases and J lost 3; bases outside the gene matches: 5. Germline V gene lookup returns CDR1 LNHDA and CDR2 SQIVND (reference sequence).

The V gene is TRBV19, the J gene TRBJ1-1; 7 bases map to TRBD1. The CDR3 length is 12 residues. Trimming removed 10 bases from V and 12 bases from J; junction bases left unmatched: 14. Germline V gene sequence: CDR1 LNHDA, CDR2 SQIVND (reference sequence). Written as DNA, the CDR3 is TGTGCCACCTCCCCGACAGGGCTGAATCCTTTCTTT. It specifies CATSPTGLNPFF.

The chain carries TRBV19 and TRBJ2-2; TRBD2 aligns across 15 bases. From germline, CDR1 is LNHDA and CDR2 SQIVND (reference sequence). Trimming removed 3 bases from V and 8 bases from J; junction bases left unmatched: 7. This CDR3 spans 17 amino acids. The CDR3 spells CASSILGLAGGPGELFF. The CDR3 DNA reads TGTGCCAGTAGTATCCTCGGACTAGCGGGAGGGCCTGGGGAGCTGTTTTTT.

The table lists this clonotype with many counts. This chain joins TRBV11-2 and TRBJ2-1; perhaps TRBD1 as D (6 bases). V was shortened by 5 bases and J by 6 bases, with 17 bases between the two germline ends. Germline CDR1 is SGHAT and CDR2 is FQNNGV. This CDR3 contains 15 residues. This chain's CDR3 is CASSTLNRAGNEQFF. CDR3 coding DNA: TGTGCCAGCAGCACCCTTAACAGGGCAGGCAATGAGCAGTTCTTC.

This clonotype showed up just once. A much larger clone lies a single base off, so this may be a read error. This chain's CDR3 is CAWSVASGARGGELFF. The CDR3 bases are TGTGCCTGGAGTGTAGCGTCGGGAGCCCGTGGCGGGGAGCTGTTTTTT. This rearrangement joins TRBV30 to TRBJ2-2; possibly TRBD2 for D (6 bases). Germline V gene lookup returns CDR1 GTSNPN and CDR2 SVGIG (reference sequence). V shed 0 bases and J shed 7 bases, with 18 bases lying between them. The CDR3 has 16 residues.

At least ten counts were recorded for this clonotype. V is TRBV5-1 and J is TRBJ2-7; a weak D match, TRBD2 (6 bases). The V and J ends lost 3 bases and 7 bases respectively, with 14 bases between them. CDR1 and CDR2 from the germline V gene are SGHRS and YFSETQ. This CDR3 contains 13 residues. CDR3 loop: CASSSRTGVEQYF. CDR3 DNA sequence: TGCGCCAGCAGCTCCCGAACGGGGGTAGAGCAGTACTTC.

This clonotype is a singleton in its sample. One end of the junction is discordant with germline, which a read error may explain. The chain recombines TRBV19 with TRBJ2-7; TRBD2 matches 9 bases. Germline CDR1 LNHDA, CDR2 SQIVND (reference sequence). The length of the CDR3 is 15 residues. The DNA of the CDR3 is TGTGTCAGTAGTATCGCGGGGGGGGTAAGTTACGAGCAGTACTTC. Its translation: CVSSIAGGVSYEQYF. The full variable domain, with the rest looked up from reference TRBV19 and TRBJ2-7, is DGGITQSPKYLFRKEGQNVTLSCEQNLNHDAMYWYRQDPGQGLRLIYYSQIVNDFQKGDIAEGYSVSREKKESFPLTVTSAQKNPTAFYLCVSSIAGGVSYEQYFGPGTRLTVT.

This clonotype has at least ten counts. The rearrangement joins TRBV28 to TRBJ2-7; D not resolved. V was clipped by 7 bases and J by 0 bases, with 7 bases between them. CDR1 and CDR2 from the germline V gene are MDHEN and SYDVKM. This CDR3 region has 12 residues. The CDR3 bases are TGTGCCAGCACCCAAGACTCCTACGAGCAGTACTTC. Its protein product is CASTQDSYEQYF. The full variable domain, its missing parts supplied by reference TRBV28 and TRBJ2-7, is DVKVTQSSRYLVKRTGEKVFLECVQDMDHENMFWYRQDPGLGLRLIYFSYDVKMKEKGDIPEGYSVSREKKERFSLILESASTNQTSMYLCASTQDSYEQYFGPGTRLTVT.

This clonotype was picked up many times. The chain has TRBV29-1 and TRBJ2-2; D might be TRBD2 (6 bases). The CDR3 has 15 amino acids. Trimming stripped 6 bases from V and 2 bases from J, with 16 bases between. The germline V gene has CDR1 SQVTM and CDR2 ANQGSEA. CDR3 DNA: TGCAGCGTACGGGCCGTGGGGACTAACACCGGGGAGCTGTTTTTT. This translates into CSVRAVGTNTGELFF.

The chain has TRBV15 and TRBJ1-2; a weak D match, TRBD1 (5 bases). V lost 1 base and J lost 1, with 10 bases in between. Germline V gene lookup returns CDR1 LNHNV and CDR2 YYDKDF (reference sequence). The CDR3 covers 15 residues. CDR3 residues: CATSRGTDSNYGYTF. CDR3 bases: TGTGCCACCAGCAGAGGGACCGACAGTAACTATGGCTACACCTTC.

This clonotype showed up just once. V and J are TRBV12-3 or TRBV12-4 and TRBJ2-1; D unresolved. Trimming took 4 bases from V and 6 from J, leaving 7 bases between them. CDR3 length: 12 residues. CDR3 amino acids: CASSSSSNEQFF. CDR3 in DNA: TGTGCCAGCAGTTCCAGCAGCAATGAGCAGTTCTTC.

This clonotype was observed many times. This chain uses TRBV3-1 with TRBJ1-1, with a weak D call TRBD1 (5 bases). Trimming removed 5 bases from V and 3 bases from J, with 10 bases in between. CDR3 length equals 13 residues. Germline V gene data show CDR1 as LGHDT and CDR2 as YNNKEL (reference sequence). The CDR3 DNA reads TGTGCCAGCAGCGCGAGGGGTGACACTGAAGCTTTCTTT. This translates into CASSARGDTEAFF. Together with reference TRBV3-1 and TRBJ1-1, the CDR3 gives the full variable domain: DTAVSQTPKYLVTQMGNDKSIKCEQNLGHDTMYWYKQDSKKFLKIMFSYNNKELIINETVPNRFSPKSPDKAHLNLHINSLELGDSAVYFCASSARGDTEAFFGQGTRLTVV.

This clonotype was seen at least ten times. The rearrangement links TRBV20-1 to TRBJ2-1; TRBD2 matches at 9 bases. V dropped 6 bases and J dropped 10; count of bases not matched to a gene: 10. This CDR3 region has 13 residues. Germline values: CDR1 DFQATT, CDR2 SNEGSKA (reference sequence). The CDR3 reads CSAGGLAGVEQFF. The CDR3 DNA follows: TGCAGTGCAGGAGGCTTAGCGGGAGTGGAGCAGTTCTTC.

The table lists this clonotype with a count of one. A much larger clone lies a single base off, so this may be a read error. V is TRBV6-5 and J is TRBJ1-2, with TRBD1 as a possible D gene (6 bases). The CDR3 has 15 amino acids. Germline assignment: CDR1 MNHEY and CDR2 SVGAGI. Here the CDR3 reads CASSYSGGGNYGHTF. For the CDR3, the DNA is TGTGCCAGCAGTTACTCTGGAGGGGGTAACTATGGCCACACCTTC.

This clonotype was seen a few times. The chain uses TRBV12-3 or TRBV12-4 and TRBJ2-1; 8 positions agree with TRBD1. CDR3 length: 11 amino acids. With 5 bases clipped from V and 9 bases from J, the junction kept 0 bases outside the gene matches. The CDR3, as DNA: TGTGCCAGCAGTACAGGGGGTGAGCAGTTCTTC. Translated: CASSTGGEQFF.

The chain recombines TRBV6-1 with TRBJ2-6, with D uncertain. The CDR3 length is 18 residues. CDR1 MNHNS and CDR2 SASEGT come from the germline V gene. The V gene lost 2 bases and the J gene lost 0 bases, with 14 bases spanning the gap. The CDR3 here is CASSEFKRTFSGANVLTF. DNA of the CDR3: TGTGCCAGCAGTGAATTTAAGAGGACCTTCTCTGGGGCCAACGTCCTGACTTTC.

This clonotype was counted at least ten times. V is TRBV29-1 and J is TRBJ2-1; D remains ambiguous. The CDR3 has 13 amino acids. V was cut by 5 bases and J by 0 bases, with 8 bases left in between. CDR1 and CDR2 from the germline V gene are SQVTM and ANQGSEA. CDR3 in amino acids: CSVSAFSYNEQFF. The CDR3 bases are TGCAGCGTTTCTGCCTTCTCCTACAATGAGCAGTTCTTC.

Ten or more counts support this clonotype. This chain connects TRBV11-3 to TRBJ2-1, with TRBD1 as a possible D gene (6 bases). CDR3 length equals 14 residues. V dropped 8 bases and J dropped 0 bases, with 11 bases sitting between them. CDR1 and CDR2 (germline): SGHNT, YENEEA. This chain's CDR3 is CASVPQGSYNEQFF. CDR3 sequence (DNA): TGTGCCAGCGTCCCACAGGGCTCCTACAATGAGCAGTTCTTC.

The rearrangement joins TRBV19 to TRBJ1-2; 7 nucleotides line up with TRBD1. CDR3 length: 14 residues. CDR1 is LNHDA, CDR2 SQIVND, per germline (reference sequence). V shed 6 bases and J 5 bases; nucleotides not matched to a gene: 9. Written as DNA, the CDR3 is TGTGCCAGTAGACCCGGCGCAGGGGGATATGGCTACACCTTC. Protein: CASRPGAGGYGYTF. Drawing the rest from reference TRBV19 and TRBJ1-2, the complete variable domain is DGGITQSPKYLFRKEGQNVTLSCEQNLNHDAMYWYRQDPGQGLRLIYYSQIVNDFQKGDIAEGYSVSREKKESFPLTVTSAQKNPTAFYLCASRPGAGGYGYTFGSGTRLTVV.

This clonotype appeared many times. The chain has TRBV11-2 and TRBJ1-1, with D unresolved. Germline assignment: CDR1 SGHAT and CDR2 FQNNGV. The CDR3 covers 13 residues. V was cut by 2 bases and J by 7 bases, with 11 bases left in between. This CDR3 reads CASSLTGRREAFF. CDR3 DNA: TGTGCCAGCAGCTTAACCGGCAGGCGTGAAGCTTTCTTT.

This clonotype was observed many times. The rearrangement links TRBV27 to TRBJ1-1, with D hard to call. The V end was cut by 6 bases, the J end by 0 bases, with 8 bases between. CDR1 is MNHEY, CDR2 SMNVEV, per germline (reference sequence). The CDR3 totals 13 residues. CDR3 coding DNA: TGTGCCAGCAGGGAAAGGTTGAACACTGAAGCTTTCTTT. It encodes CASRERLNTEAFF.